This TCR beta chain was sequenced in a study of PD-1 blockade in classical Hodgkin lymphoma. Study overall: Intravenous delivery of nivolumab at 3 mg/kg to patients occurred every 2 weeks.

Germline CDR1 SGHAT, CDR2 FQNNGV. The J segment lost 9 bases and the V segment lost 0 bases, leaving 13 bases of the junction unmatched. The CDR3 totals 18 residues. Assay used: immunoSEQ multiplex PCR; TCRdb lists only in-frame clones, some missing. This sample carries 60,000 to 75,000 clones, 90% of them seen once, and the ten largest clones take more than 7.5%. No patient escaped relapse after autologous stem cell transplantation, and brentuximab vedotin exposure varied. Study-wide findings and caveats: Prior to therapy, complete responders displayed diversity much like that of newly diagnosed patients. Before treatment, TCR diversity in newly diagnosed patients was reportedly lower than in healthy donors. Why the repertoires differ is still unclear, perhaps disease activity or prior therapy.

This clone has just one count. Its antigen remains unknown. The sequenced sample was peripheral blood mononuclear cells (PBMCs), obtained at baseline. The chain employs TRBV11-2 and TRBJ2-5, with 13 bases lining up with TRBD2. The sequence came from a human donor with classical Hodgkin lymphoma. This CDR3 reads CASSLDKMGLAGRKSQYF. In DNA, the CDR3 is TGTGCCAGCAGCTTAGATAAGATGGGACTAGCGGGACGCAAGTCCCAGTACTTC.